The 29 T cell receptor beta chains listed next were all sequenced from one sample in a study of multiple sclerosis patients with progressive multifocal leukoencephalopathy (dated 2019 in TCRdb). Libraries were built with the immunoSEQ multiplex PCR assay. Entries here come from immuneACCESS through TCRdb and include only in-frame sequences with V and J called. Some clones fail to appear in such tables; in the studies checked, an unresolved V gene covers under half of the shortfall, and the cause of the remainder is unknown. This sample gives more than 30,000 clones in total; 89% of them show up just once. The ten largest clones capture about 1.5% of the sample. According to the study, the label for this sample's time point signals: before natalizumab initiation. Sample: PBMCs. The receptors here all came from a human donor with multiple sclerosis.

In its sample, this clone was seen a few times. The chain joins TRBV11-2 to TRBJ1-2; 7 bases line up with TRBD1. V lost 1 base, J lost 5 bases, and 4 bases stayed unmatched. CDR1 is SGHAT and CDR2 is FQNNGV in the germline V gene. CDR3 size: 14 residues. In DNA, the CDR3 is TGTGCCAGCAGCTTAGGGGACAGCCTTTATGGCTACACCTTC. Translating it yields CASSLGDSLYGYTF.

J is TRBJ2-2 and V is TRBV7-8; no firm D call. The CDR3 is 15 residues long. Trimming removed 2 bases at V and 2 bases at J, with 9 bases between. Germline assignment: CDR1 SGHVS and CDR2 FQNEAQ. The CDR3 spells CASSLHPTNTGELFF. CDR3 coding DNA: TGTGCCAGCAGCTTACACCCTACCAACACCGGGGAGCTGTTTTTT.

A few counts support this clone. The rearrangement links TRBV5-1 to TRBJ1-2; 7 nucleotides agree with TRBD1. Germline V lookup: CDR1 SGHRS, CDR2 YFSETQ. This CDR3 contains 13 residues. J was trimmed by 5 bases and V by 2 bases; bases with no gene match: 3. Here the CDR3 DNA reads TGCGCCAGCAGCTTTGGACAGGCTTATGGCTACACCTTC. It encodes CASSFGQAYGYTF.

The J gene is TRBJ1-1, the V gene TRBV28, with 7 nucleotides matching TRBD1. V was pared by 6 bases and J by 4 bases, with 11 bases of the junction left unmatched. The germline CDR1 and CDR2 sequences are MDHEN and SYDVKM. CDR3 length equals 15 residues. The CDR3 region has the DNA TGTGCCAGCAGACCACACAGGGGCGTGTTCACTGAAGCTTTCTTT. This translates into CASRPHRGVFTEAFF.

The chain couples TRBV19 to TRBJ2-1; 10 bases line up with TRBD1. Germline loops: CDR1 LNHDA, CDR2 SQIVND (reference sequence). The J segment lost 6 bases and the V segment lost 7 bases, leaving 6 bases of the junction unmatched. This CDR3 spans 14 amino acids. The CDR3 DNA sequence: TGTGCCAGTAACTTTCGGACAGGGGGCAATGAGCAGTTCTTC. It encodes CASNFRTGGNEQFF. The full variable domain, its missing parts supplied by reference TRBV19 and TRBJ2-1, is DGGITQSPKYLFRKEGQNVTLSCEQNLNHDAMYWYRQDPGQGLRLIYYSQIVNDFQKGDIAEGYSVSREKKESFPLTVTSAQKNPTAFYLCASNFRTGGNEQFFGPGTRLTVL.

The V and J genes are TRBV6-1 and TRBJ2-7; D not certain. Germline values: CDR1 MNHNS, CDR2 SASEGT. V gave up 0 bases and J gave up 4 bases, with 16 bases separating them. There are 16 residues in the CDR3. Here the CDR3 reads CASSEAKGRARYEQYF. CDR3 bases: TGTGCCAGCAGTGAAGCGAAGGGAAGGGCTAGGTACGAGCAGTACTTC.

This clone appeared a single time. The CDR3 nucleotides are TGTGCCAGCCTGACTAGCGGGGGGATTCCCTACGAGCAGTACTTC. As protein: CASLTSGGIPYEQYF. The rearrangement joins TRBV28 to TRBJ2-7; 13 bases match TRBD2. The CDR3 runs to 15 residues. Germline CDR1 reads MDHEN; CDR2 reads SYDVKM. The J segment lost 2 bases and the V segment lost 8 bases, leaving 6 bases of the junction unmatched.

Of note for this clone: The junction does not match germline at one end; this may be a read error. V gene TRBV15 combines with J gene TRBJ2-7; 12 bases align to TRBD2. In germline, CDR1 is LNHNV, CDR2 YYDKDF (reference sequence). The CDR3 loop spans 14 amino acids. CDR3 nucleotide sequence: TGTGCCACCAGAAGAGGACTAGCGGGATCCGAGCAGTACTTC. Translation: CATRRGLAGSEQYF.

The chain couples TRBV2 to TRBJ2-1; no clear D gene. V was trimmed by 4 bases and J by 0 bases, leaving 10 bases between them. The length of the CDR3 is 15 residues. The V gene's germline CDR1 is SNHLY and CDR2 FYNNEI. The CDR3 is CASSGDSSSYNEQFF. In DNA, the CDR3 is TGTGCCAGCAGTGGGGATAGTAGCTCCTACAATGAGCAGTTCTTC.

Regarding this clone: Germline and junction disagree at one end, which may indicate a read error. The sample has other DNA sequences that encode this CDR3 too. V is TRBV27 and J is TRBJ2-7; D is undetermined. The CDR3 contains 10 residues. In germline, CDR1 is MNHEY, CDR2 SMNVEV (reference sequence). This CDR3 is CASSWSEQYF. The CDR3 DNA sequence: TGTGCCAGCAGTTGGTCCGAGCAGTACTTT.

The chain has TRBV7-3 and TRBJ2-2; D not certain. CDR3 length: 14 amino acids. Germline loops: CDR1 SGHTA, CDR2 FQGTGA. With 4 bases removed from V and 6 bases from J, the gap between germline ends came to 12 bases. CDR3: CASSSLVVAGELFF. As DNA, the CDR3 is TGTGCCAGCAGCTCTCTTGTAGTCGCCGGGGAGCTGTTTTTT.

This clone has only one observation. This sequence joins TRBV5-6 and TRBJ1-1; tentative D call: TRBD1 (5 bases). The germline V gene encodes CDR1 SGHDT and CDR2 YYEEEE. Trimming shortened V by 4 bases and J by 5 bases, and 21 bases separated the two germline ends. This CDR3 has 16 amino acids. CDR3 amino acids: CASSGGALISSTEAFF. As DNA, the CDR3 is TGTGCCAGCAGCGGGGGAGCTTTAATTTCGAGTACTGAAGCTTTCTTT.

The CDR3 region has the DNA TGCGCCAGCAGCTTGCCCAGCAGGGCCTCAGATACGCAGTATTTT. Protein product: CASSLPSRASDTQYF. The genes are TRBV5-1 and TRBJ2-3; D is possibly TRBD1 (5 bases). The V and J ends lost 1 base and 4 bases respectively, with 13 bases between them. CDR3 length: 15 amino acids. Germline assignment: CDR1 SGHRS and CDR2 YFSETQ.

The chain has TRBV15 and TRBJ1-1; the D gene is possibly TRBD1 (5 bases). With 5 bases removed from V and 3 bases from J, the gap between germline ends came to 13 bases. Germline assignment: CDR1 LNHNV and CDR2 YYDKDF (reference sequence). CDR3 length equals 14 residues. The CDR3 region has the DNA TGTGCCACCAGCTCCTGGGGGACGGACACTGAAGCTTTCTTT. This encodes CATSSWGTDTEAFF.

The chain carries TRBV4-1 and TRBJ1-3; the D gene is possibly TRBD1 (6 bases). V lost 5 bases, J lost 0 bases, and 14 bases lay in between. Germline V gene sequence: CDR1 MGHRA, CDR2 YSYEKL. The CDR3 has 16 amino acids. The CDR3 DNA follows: TGCGCCAGCAGCGACCAGGGGAGCCCCTCTGGAAACACCATATATTTT. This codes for CASSDQGSPSGNTIYF.

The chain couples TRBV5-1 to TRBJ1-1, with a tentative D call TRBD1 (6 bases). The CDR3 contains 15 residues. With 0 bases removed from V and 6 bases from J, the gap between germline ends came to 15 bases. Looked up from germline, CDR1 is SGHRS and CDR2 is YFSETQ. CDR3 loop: CASSLVGRGGAEAFF. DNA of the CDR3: TGCGCCAGCAGCTTGGTTGGCAGGGGAGGCGCTGAAGCTTTCTTT.

The CDR3 DNA reads as TGTGCCAGCAGCTCGGGTGGTACAGGGCTGAATGGCTACACCTTC. Translating it yields CASSSGGTGLNGYTF. The rearrangement uses TRBV7-3 and TRBJ1-2, with D perhaps matching TRBD1 (6 bases). Between the trimmed V and J ends, which lost 4 bases and 6 bases, there was a span of 18 bases. The CDR3 covers 15 residues. Germline CDR1 SGHTA, CDR2 FQGTGA.

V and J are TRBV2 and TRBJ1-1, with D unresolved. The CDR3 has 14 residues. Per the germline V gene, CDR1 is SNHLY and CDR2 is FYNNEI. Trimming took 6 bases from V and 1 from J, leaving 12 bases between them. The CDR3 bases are TGTGCCAGCAGCGTGGGCAGCTCGAACACTGAAGCTTTCTTT. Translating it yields CASSVGSSNTEAFF.

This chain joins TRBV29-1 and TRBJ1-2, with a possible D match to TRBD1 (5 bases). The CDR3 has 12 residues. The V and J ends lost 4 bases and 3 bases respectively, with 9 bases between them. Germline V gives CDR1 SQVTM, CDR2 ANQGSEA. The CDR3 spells CSVAGGDYGYTF. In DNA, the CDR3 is TGCAGCGTTGCGGGGGGGGACTATGGCTACACCTTC.

CDR3 nucleotides: TGTGCCAGCAGTGAAAGGGGGACAGGGGGCAGCGGTGAAAAACTGTTTTTT. Its translation: CASSERGTGGSGEKLFF. The chain carries TRBV2 and TRBJ1-4; 12 bases fit TRBD1. Trimming at V came to 2 bases and at J to 7 bases, leaving 8 bases not matched to a gene. Germline values: CDR1 SNHLY, CDR2 FYNNEI. The CDR3 runs to 17 residues. The variable domain in full, with the rest retrieved from reference TRBV2 and TRBJ1-4, is EPEVTQTPSHQVTQMGQEVILRCVPISNHLYFYWYRQILGQKVEFLVSFYNNEISEKSEIFDDQFSVERPDGSNFTLKIRSTKLEDSAMYFCASSERGTGGSGEKLFFGSGTQLSVL.

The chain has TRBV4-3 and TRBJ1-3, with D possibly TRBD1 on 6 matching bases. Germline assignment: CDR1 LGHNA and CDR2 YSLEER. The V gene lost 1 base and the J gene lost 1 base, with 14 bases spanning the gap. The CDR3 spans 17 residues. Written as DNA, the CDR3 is TGCGCCAGCAGCCAAGTTCAGGGGCCGGGGTCTGGAAACACCATATATTTT. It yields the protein CASSQVQGPGSGNTIYF.

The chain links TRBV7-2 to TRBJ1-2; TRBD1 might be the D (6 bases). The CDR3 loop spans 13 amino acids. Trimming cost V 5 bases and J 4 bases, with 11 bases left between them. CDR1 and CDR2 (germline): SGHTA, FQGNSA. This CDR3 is CASSIRGSYGYTF. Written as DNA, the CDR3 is TGTGCCAGCAGCATCAGGGGCTCCTATGGCTACACCTTC.

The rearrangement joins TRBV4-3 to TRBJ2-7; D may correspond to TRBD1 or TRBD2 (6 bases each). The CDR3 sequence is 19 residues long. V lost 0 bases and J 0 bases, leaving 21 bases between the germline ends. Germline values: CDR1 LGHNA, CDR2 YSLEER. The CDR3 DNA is TGCGCCAGCAGCCAAGATCTGGGGGTAGGGGGGAGGAGCTCCTACGAGCAGTACTTC. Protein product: CASSQDLGVGGRSSYEQYF.

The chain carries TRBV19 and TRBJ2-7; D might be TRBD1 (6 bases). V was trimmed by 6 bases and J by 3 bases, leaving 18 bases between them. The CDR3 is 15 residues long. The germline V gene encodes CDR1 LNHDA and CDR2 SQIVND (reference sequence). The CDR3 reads CASSPVGGTGYEQYF. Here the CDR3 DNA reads TGTGCCAGTAGCCCCGTAGGGGGTACCGGCTACGAGCAGTACTTC.

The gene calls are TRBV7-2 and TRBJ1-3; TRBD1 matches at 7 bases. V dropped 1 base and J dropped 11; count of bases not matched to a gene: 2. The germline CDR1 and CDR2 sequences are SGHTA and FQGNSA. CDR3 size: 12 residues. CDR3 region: CASSLGQGAIYF. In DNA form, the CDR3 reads TGTGCCAGCAGCTTAGGCCAGGGGGCCATATATTTT.

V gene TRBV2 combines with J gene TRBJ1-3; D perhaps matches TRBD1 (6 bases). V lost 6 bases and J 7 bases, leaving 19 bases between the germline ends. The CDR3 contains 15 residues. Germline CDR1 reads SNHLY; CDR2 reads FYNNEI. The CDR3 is CASRPRGGELNTIYF. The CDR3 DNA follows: TGTGCCAGCAGGCCAAGAGGGGGTGAATTGAACACCATATATTTT.

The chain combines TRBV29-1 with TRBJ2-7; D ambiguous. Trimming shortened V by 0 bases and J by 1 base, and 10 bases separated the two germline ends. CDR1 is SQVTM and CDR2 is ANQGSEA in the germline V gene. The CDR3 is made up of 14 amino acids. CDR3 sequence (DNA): TGCAGCGTTGAAGATCTAGGCCGTTCCTACGAGCAGTACTTC. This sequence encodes CSVEDLGRSYEQYF.

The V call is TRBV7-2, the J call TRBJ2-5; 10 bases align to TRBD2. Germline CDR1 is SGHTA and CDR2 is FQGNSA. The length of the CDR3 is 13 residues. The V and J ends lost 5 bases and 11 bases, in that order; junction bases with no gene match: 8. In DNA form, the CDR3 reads TGTGCCAGCAGCCCGGCTAGCGGGAGTCTTCAGTACTTC. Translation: CASSPASGSLQYF.

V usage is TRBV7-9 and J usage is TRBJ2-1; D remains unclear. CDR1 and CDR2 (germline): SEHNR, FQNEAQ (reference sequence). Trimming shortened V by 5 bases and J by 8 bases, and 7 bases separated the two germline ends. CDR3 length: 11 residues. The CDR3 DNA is TGTGCCAGCAGCCCTCTCTATGAGCAGTTCTTC. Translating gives CASSPLYEQFF.